The T cell receptor (beta chain) described here comes from a study of CD8+CD57+ T cells in acquired aplastic anemia. Study details: Mean yield of DNA from sorted CD4+ and CD8+ cells was roughly 3.4 ug.

Study-level findings and limits: Some 29 shared CD8+ CDR3s appeared highly expressed within patients' immunodominant clones.

V lost 0 bases, J lost 4 bases, and 10 bases lay in between. There are 14 residues in the CDR3. Germline V lookup: CDR1 SGHNT, CDR2 YYREEE (reference sequence). Concerning this clonotype: The antigen is undetermined. A much larger clone lies a single base off, so this may be a read error.

Using genomic DNA as the template, TCR beta VDJ and CDR3 profiling was carried out. MiXCR was run by TCRdb on the reads, yielding one entry per CDR3 protein. This sample has hundreds of thousands of distinct CDR3 sequences, with around 68% found just once. The J gene is TRBJ1-2, the V gene TRBV5-4; D is possibly TRBD1 (5 bases). This clonotype originated in a human donor in good health, serving as a control. The sample was sorted CD4+, CD8+, or CD8+CD57+ T cells (not recorded which) from PBMCs. The CDR3 sequence: CASSLGDGTYGYTF. The DNA of the CDR3 is TGTGCCAGCAGCTTGGGCGACGGGACCTATGGCTACACCTTC.